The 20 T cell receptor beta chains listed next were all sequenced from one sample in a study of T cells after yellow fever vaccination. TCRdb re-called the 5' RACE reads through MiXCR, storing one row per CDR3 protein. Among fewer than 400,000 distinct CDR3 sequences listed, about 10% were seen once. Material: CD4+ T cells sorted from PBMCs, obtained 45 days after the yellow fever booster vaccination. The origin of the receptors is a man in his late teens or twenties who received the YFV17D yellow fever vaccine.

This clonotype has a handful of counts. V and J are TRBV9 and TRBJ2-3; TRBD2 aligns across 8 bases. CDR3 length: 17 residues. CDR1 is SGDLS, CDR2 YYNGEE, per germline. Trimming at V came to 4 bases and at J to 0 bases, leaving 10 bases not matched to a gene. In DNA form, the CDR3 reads TGTGCCAGCAGCATATACAGCGGGGGAGCCAGCACAGATACGCAGTATTTT. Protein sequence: CASSIYSGGASTDTQYF.

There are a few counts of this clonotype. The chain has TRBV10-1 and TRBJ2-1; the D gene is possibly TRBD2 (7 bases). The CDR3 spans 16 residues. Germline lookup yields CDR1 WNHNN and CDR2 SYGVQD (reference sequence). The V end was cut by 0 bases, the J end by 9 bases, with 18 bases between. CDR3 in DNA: TGCGCCAGCAGTGAGTCGGGGGGGCCGAGAAATTTTGAGCAGTTCTTC. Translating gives CASSESGGPRNFEQFF.

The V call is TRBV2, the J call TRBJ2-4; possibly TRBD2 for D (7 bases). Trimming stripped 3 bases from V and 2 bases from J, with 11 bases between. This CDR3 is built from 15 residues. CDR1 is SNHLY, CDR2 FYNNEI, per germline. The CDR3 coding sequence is TGTGCCAGCAGTGACCGGGGGGCCACCAAAAACATTCAGTACTTC. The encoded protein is CASSDRGATKNIQYF. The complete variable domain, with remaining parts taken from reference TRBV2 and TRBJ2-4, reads EPEVTQTPSHQVTQMGQEVILRCVPISNHLYFYWYRQILGQKVEFLVSFYNNEISEKSEIFDDQFSVERPDGSNFTLKIRSTKLEDSAMYFCASSDRGATKNIQYFGAGTRLSVL.

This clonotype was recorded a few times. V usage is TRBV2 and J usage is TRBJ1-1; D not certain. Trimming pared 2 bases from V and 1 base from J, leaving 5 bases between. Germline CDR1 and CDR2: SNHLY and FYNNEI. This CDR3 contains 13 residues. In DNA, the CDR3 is TGTGCCAGCAGTGAACAACAGAACACTGAAGCTTTCTTT. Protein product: CASSEQQNTEAFF.

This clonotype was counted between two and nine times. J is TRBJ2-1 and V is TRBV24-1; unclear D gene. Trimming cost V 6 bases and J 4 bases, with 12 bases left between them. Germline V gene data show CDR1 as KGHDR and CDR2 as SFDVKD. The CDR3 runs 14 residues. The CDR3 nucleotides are TGTGCCACCAGTCACTCCGGGCGGTACAATGAGCAGTTCTTC. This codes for CATSHSGRYNEQFF.

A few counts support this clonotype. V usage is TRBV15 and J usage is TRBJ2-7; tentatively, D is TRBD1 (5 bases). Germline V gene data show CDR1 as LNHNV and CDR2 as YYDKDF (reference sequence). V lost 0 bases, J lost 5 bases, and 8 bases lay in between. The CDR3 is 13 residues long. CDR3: CATSRDQGNEQYF. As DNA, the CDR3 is TGTGCCACCAGCAGAGATCAGGGCAACGAGCAGTACTTC.

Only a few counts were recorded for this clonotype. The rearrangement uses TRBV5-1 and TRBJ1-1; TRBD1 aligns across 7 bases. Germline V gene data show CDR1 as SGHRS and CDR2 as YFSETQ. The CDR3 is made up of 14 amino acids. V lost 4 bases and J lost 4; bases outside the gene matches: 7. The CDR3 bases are TGCGCCAGCAGCGCCACAGGGGCGGTCACTGAAGCTTTCTTT. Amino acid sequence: CASSATGAVTEAFF.

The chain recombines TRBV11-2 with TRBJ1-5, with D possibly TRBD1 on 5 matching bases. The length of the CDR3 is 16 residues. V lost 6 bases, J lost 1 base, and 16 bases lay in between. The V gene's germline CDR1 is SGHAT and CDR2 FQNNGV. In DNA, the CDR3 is TGTGCCAGCAGTCGTTACCCCGGGACGAGCAATCAGCCCCAGCATTTT. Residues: CASSRYPGTSNQPQHF.

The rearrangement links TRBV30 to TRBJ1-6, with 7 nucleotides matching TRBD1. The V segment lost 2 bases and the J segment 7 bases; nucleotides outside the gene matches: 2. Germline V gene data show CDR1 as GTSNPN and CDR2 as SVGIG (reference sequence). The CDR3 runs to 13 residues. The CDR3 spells CAWSPGGNSPLHF. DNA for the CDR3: TGTGCCTGGAGTCCAGGGGGGAATTCACCCCTCCACTTT.

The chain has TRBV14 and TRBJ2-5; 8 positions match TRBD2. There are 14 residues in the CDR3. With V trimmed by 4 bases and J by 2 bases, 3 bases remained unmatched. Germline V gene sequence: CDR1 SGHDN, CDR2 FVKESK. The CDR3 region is CASSPGGLQETQYF. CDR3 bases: TGTGCCAGCAGCCCGGGGGGGCTTCAAGAGACCCAGTACTTC.

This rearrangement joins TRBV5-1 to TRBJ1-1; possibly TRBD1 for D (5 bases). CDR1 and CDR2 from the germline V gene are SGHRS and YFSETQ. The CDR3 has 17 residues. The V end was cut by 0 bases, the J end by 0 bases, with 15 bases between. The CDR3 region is CASSLARRGTMNTEAFF. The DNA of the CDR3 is TGCGCCAGCAGCTTGGCGCGCCGTGGGACCATGAACACTGAAGCTTTCTTT.

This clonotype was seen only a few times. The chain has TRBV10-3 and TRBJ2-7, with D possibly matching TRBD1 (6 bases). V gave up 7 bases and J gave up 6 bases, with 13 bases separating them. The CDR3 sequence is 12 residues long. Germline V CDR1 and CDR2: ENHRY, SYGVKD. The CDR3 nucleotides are TGTGCCATCACCCAGGACAGAGGCGAGCAGTACTTC. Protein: CAITQDRGEQYF.

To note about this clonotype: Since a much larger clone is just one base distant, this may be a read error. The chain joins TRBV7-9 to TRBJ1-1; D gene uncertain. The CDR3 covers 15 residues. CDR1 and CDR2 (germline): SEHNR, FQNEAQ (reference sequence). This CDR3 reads CASSLGGPQWTEALF. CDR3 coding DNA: TGTGCCAGCAGCTTAGGCGGCCCCCAGTGGACTGAAGCTCTCTTT.

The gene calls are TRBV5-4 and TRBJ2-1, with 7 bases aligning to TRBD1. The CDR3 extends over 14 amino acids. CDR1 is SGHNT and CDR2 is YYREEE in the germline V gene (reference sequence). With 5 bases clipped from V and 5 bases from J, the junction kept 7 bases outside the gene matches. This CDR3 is CASRNPGQNNEQFF. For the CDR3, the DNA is TGTGCCAGCAGGAACCCGGGACAGAACAATGAGCAGTTCTTC.

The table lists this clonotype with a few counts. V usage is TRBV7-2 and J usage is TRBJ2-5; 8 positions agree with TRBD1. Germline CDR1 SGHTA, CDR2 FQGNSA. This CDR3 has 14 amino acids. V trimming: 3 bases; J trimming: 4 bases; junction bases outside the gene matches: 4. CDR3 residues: CASSLRTGRETQYF. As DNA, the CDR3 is TGTGCCAGCAGCTTGAGGACAGGGAGAGAGACCCAGTACTTC.

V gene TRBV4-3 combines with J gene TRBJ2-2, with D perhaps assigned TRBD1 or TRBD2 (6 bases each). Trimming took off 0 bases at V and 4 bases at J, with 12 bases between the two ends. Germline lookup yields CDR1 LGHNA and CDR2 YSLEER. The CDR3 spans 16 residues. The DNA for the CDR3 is TGCGCCAGCAGCCAAGATGCCGGGGGCAGCACCGGGGAGCTGTTTTTT. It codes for CASSQDAGGSTGELFF.

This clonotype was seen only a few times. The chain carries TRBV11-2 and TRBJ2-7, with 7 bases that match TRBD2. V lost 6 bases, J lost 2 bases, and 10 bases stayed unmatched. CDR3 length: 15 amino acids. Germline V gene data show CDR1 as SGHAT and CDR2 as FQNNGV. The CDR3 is CASSGVGGKTYEQYV. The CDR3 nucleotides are TGTGCCAGCAGTGGAGTGGGAGGGAAGACCTACGAGCAGTACGTC.

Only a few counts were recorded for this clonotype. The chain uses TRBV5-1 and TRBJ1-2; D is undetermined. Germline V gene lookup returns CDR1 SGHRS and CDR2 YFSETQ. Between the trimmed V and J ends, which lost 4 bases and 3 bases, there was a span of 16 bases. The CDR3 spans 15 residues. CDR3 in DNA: TGCGCCAGCAGCCCGACTCACGTGTTAGACTATGGCTACACCTTC. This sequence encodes CASSPTHVLDYGYTF.

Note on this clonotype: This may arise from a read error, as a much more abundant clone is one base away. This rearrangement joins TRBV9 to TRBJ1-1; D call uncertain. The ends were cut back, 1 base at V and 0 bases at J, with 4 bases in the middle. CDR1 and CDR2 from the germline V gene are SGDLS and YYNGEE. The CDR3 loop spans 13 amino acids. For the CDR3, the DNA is TGTGCCAGCAGCGTATCGGTGAACACTGAAGCTTTCTTT. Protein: CASSVSVNTEAFF.

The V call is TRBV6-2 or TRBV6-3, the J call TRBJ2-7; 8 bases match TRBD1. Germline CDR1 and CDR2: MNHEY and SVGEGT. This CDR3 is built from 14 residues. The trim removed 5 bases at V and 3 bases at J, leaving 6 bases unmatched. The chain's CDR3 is CASSEQGVLYEQYV. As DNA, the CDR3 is TGTGCCAGCAGTGAACAGGGGGTCCTCTACGAGCAGTACGTC.